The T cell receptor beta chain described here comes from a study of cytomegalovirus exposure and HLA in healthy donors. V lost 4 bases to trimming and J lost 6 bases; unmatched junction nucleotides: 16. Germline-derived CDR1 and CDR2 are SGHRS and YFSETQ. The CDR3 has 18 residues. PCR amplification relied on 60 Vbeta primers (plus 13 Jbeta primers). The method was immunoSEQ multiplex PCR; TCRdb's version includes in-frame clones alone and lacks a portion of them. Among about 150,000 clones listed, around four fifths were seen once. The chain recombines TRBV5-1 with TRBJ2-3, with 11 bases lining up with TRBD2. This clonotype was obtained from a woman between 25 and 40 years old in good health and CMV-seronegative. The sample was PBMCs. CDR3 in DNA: TGCGCCAGCAGCCCCCGACTAGCGGGGCAAGATTTCACGGATACGCAGTATTTT. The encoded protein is CASSPRLAGQDFTDTQYF.